Detailed here is one TCR beta chain. Antigen specificity is unknown. A junction end diverges from the germline sequence, so it may reflect a read error. These data originate in a study of tumor and adjacent non-tumor tissue in lung cancer. Study-wide background: The patients, some ten men and roughly 5 women, were about 30 to 76 with stage I to III disease.

The template was RNA from unsorted bulk tissue. Chemotherapy-naive patients with new lung cancer underwent thoracic surgery in China, August–November 2014. Three rounds of nested PCR, following a modified ARM-PCR protocol, produced the TCRbeta library. MiXCR, applied by TCRdb to the multiplex PCR reads, yields one record per CDR3 protein. This table has about 120,000 distinct CDR3 sequences, approximately 71% appearing once. The length of the CDR3 is 17 residues. Germline CDR1 SGHNT, CDR2 YENEEA. Broader study findings: Normal lung showed higher cumulative top 100 clone frequency than tumor.

The TCR sequence derives from a young man with non-small cell lung cancer. Sequenced material: lung tumor tissue. This chain joins TRBV11-3 and TRBJ2-1; TRBD2 matches at 11 bases. The CDR3 DNA is TGCGCCAGCGGCTCAGGACTAGCGGGCCTCTCCTACAATGAGCAGTTCTTC. Translating it yields CASGSGLAGLSYNEQFF. Filled out from reference TRBV11-3 and TRBJ2-1, the complete variable domain reads EAGVVQSPRYKIIEKKQPVAFWCNPISGHNTLYWYLQNLGQGPELLIRYENEEAVDDSQLPKDRFSAERLKGVDSTLKIQPAELGDSAVYLCASGSGLAGLSYNEQFFGPGTRLTVL.